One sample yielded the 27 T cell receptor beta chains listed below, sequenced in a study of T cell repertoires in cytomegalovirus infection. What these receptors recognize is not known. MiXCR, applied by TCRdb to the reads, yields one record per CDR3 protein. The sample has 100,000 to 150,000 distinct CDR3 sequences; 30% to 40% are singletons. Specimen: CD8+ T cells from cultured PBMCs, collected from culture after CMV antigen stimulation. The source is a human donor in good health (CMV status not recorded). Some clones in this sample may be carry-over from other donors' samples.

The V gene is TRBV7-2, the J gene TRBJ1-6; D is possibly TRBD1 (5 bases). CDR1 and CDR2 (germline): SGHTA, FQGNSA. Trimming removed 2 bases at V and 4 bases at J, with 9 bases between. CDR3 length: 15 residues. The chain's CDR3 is CASSLTPGYNSPLHF. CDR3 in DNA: TGTGCCAGCAGCTTAACCCCAGGGTATAATTCACCCCTCCACTTT. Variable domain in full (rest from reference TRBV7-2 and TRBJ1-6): GAGVSQSPSNKVTEKGKDVELRCDPISGHTALYWYRQSLGQGLEFLIYFQGNSAPDKSGLPSDRFSAERTGGSVSTLTIQRTQQEDSAVYLCASSLTPGYNSPLHFGNGTRLTVT.

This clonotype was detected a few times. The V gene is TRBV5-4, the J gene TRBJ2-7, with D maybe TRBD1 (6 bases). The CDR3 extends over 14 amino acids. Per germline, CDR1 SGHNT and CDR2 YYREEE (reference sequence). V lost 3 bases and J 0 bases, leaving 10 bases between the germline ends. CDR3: CASSSGDGSYEQYF. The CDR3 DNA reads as TGTGCCAGCAGCTCAGGGGACGGCTCCTACGAGCAGTACTTC.

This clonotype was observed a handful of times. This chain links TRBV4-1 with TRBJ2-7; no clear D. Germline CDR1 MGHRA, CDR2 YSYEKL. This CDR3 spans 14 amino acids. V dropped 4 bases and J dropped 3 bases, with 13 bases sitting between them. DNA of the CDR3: TGCGCCAGCAGCCCGAAAGAGCCGGGCTACGAGCAGTACTTC. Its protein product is CASSPKEPGYEQYF.

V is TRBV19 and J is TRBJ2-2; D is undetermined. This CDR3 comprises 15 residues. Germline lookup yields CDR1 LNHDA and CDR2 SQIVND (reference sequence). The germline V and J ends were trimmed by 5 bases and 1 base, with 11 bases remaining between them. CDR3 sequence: CASSYTLLNTGELFF. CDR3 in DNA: TGTGCCAGTAGTTATACCCTGTTGAACACCGGGGAGCTGTTTTTT. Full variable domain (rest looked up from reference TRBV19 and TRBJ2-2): DGGITQSPKYLFRKEGQNVTLSCEQNLNHDAMYWYRQDPGQGLRLIYYSQIVNDFQKGDIAEGYSVSREKKESFPLTVTSAQKNPTAFYLCASSYTLLNTGELFFGEGSRLTVL.

The CDR3: CASSLSRVVYF. Written as DNA, the CDR3 is TGTGCCAGCAGTTTATCTCGTGTCGTGTATTTT. This sequence joins TRBV27 and TRBJ2-3; D is unclear. Trimming took 0 bases from V and 14 from J, leaving 9 bases between them. Germline-derived CDR1 and CDR2 are MNHEY and SMNVEV (reference sequence). The CDR3 is 11 residues long.

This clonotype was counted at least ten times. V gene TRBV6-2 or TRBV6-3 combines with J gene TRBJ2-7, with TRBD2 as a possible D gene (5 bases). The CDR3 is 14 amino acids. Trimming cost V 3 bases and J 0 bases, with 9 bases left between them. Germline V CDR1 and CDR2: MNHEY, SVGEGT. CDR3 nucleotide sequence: TGTGCCAGCAGTTATGGAGGTGCCTCCTACGAGCAGTACTTC. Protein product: CASSYGGASYEQYF.

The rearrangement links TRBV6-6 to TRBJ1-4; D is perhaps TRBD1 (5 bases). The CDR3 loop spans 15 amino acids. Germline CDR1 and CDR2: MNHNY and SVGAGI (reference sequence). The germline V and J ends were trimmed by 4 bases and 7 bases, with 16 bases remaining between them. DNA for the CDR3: TGTGCCAGCAGTTTAGGAGGTGGGGCGGGTGAAAAACTGTTTTTT. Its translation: CASSLGGGAGEKLFF.

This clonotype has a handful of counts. CDR3 residues: CASSQDSAGLGNEQFF. DNA for the CDR3: TGTGCCAGCAGCCAAGACAGCGCGGGGCTGGGGAATGAGCAGTTCTTC. The chain links TRBV14 to TRBJ2-1; possible D gene TRBD2, 6 bases. Trimming cost V 0 bases and J 7 bases, with 16 bases left between them. Germline V gives CDR1 SGHDN, CDR2 FVKESK. This CDR3 is built from 16 residues.

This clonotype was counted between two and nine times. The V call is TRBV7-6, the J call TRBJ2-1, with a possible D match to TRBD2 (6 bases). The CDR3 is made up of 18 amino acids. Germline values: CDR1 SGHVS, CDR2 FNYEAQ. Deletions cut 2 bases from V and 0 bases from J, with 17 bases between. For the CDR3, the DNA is TGTGCCAGCAGCTTAACGGGTCCCGGGACTTTCTCCTACAATGAGCAGTTCTTC. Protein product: CASSLTGPGTFSYNEQFF.

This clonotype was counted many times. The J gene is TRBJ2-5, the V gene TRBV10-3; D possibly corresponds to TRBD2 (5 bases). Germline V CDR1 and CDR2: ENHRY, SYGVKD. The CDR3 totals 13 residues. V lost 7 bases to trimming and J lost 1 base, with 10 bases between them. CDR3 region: CAITERLQETQYF. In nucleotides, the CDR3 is TGTGCCATCACCGAGCGGCTCCAAGAGACCCAGTACTTC.

This CDR3 is CASSPGSSGGLHYEQYF. As DNA, the CDR3 is TGTGCCAGCAGCCCTGGGAGTAGCGGGGGGCTTCACTACGAGCAGTACTTC. This chain joins TRBV7-6 and TRBJ2-7; 10 bases are shared with TRBD2. There are 17 residues in the CDR3. The ends lost 5 bases at V and 3 bases at J; junction bases unmatched: 13. Per the germline V gene, CDR1 is SGHVS and CDR2 is FNYEAQ.

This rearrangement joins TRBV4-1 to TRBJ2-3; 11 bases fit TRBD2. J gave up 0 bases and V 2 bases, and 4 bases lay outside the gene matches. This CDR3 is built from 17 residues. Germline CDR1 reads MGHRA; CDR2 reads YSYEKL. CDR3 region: CASSQLVAGGSTDTQYF. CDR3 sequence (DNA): TGCGCCAGCAGCCAACTTGTAGCGGGGGGGAGCACAGATACGCAGTATTTT.

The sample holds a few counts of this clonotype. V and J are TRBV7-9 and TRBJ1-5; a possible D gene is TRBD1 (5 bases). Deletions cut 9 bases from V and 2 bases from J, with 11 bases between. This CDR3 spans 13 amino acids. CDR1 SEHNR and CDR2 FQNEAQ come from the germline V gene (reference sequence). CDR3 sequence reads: CASQDTGNQPQHF. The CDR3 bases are TGTGCCAGTCAGGACACAGGCAATCAGCCCCAGCATTTT.

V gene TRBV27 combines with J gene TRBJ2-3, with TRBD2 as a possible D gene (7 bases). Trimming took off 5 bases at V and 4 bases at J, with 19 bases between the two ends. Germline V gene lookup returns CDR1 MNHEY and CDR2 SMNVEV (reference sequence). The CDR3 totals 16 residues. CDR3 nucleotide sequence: TGTGCCAGCAGTCATATAGCGGGTGAGGGGGCAGATACGCAGTATTTT. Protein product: CASSHIAGEGADTQYF.

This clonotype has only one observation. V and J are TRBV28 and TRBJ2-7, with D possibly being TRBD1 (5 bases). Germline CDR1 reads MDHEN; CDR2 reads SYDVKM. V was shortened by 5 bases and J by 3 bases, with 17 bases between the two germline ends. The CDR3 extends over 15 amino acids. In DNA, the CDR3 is TGTGCCAGCAGTCCTGGGAAGACAGAGGTCTACGAGCAGTACTTC. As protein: CASSPGKTEVYEQYF.

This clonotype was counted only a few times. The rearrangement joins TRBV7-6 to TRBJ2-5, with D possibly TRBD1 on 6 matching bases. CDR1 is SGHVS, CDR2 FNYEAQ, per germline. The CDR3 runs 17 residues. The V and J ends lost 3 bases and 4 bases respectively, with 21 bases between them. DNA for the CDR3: TGTGCCAGCAGCTTCCCAGACCCACAGGGACCCGCAGAGACCCAGTACTTC. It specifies CASSFPDPQGPAETQYF.

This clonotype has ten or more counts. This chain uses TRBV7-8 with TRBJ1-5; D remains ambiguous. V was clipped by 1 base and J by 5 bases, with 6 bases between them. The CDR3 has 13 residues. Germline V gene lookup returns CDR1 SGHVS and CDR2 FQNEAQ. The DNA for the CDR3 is TGTGCCAGCAGCTTAGAGCGGGATCAGCCCCAGCATTTT. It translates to CASSLERDQPQHF.

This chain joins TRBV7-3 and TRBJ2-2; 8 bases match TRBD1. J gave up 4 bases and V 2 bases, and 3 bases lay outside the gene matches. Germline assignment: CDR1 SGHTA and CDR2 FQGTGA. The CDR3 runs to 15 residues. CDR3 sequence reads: CASSLYGQGTGELFF. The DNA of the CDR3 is TGTGCCAGCAGCTTATACGGACAGGGCACCGGGGAGCTGTTTTTT.

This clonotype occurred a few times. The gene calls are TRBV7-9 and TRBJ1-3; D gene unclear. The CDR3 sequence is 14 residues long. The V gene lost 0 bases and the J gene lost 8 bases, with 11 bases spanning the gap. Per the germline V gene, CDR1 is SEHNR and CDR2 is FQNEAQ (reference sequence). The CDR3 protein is CASSLAGGAYTIYF. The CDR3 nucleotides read TGTGCCAGCAGCTTAGCGGGAGGCGCGTACACCATATATTTT.

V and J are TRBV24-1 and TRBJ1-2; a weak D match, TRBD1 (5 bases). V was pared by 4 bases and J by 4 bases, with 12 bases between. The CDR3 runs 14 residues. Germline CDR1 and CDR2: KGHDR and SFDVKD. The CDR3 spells CATSEGDLIYGYTF. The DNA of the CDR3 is TGTGCCACCAGTGAGGGGGATTTGATCTATGGCTACACCTTC.

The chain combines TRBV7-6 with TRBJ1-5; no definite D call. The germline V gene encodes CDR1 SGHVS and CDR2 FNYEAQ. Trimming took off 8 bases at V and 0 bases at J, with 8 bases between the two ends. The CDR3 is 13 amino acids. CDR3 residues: CASAAYSNQPQHF. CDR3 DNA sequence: TGTGCCAGCGCGGCATATAGCAATCAGCCCCAGCATTTT.

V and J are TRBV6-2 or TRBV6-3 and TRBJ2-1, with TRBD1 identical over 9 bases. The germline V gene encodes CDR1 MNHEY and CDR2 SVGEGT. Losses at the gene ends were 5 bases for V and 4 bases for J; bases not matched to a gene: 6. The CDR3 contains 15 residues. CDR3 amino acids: CASSATGGGYNEQFF. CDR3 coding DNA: TGTGCCAGCAGTGCGACAGGGGGGGGATACAATGAGCAGTTCTTC.

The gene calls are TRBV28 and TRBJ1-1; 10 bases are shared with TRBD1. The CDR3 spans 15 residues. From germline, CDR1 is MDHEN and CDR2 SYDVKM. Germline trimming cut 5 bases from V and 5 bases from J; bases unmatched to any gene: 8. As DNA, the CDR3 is TGTGCCAGCAGTATATCCGGGACAGGGGTGACTGAAGCTTTCTTT. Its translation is CASSISGTGVTEAFF.

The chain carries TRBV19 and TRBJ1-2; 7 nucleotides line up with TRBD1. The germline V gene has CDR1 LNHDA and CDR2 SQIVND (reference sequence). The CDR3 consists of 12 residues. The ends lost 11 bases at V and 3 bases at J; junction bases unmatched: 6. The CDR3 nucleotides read TGTGCCGGAGCAGGGGGAGACTATGGCTACACCTTC. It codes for CAGAGGDYGYTF.

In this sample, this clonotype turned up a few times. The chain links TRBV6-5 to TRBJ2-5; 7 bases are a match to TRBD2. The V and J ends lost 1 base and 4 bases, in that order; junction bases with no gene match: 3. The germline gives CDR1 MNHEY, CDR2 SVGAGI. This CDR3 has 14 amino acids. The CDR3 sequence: CASSYLSGGETQYF. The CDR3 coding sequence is TGTGCCAGCAGTTACTTATCGGGAGGAGAGACCCAGTACTTC.

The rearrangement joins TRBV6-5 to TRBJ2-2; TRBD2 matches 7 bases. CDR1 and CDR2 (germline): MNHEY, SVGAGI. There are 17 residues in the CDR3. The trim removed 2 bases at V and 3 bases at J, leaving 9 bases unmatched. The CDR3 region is CASSYAAGRAYTGELFF. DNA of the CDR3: TGTGCCAGCAGTTACGCGGCGGGGAGGGCCTACACCGGGGAGCTGTTTTTT.

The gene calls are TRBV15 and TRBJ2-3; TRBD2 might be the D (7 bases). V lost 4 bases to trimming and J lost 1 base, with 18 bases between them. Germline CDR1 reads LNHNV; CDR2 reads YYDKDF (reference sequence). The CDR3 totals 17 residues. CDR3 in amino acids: CATSTGDGGGGTDTQYF. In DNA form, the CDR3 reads TGTGCCACCAGCACCGGTGACGGAGGGGGGGGCACAGATACGCAGTATTTT.